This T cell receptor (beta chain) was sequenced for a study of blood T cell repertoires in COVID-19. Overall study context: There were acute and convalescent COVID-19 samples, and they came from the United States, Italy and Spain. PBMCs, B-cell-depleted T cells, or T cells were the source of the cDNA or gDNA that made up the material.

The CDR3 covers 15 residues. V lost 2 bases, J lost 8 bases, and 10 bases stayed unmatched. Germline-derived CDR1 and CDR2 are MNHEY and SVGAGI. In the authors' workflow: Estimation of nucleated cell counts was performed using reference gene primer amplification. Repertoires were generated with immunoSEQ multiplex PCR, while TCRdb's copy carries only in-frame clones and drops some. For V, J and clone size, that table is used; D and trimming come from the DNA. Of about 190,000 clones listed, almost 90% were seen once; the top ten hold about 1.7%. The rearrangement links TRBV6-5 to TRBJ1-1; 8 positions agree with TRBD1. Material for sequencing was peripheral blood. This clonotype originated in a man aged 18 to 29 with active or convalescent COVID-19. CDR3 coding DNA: TGTGCCAGCAGTTACGAGTGGGGACAGGTGACAGAAGCTTTCTTT. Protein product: CASSYEWGQVTEAFF.